A single sample gave rise to the 5 T cell receptor beta chains below, sequenced in a study of early T cells in non-severe SARS-CoV-2 infection. Each CDR3 protein gets one entry after TCRdb re-called the 5' RACE reads with MiXCR. The table has roughly 29,000 distinct CDR3 sequences, around 6% seen once. The specimen was whole blood, collected at baseline. These receptors were collected from an adult who was a healthcare worker with PCR-confirmed SARS-CoV-2 infection or an uninfected control (not recorded which).

This clonotype was seen ten or more times. The chain is built from TRBV6-6 and TRBJ2-3; TRBD2 matches at 7 bases. The V and J ends lost 2 bases and 6 bases, in that order; junction bases with no gene match: 14. CDR1 and CDR2 (germline): MNHNY, SVGAGI (reference sequence). The CDR3 has 17 residues. CDR3 amino acids: CASSYGSSGRGRDTQYF. Written as DNA, the CDR3 is TGTGCCAGCAGTTACGGGAGTAGCGGGCGGGGCAGGGATACGCAGTATTTT.

This clonotype was found many times. The chain links TRBV15 to TRBJ1-4, with 9 nucleotides matching TRBD1. Unmatched junction bases numbered 8, after V lost 7 bases and J lost 8 bases. Germline V gene sequence: CDR1 LNHNV, CDR2 YYDKDF (reference sequence). This CDR3 comprises 14 residues. The CDR3 DNA reads as TGTGCCACCAACCGGGACAGGGCTGGGGAAAAACTGTTTTTT. It codes for CATNRDRAGEKLFF.

The table lists this clonotype with many counts. The J gene is TRBJ2-5, the V gene TRBV6-5, with a possible D match to TRBD2 (6 bases). CDR1 is MNHEY and CDR2 is SVGAGI in the germline V gene. CDR3 size: 15 residues. V was trimmed by 2 bases and J by 4 bases, leaving 14 bases between them. The CDR3 DNA is TGTGCCAGCAGTTACCGTTTGGGACTGGGAGAGACCCAGTACTTC. Protein product: CASSYRLGLGETQYF.

About this clonotype itself: A single base separates this from a much larger clone, so it may be a read error. This chain uses TRBV29-1 with TRBJ1-2; D is uncertain. The germline gives CDR1 SQVTM, CDR2 ANQGSEA. This CDR3 spans 14 amino acids. V shed 3 bases and J shed 8 bases, with 19 bases lying between them. CDR3 in DNA: TGCAGCGTTGACCCCTTCACAAGGAGTCAAGGCTACACCTTC. This encodes CSVDPFTRSQGYTF.

There are many counts of this clonotype. The chain links TRBV30 to TRBJ2-2; the match to TRBD1 covers 8 bases. V gave up 4 bases and J gave up 6 bases; unmatched junction bases: 4. This CDR3 region has 13 residues. The V gene's germline CDR1 is GTSNPN and CDR2 SVGIG (reference sequence). The CDR3 here is CAWTFRGPGELFF. DNA of the CDR3: TGTGCCTGGACCTTCAGGGGGCCCGGGGAGCTGTTTTTT.